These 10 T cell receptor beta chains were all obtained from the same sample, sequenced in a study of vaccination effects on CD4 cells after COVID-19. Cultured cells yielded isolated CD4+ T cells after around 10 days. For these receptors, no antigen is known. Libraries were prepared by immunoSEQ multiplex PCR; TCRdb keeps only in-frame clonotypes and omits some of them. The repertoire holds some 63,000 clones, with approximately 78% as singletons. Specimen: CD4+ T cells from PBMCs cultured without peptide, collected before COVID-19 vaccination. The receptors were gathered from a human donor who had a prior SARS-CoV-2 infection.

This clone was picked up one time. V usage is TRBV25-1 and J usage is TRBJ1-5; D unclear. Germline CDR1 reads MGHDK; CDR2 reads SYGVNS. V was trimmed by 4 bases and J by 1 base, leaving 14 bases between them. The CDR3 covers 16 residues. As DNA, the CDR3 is TGTGCCAGCAGTGCAGGATTGACACCGAGCAATCAGCCCCAGCATTTT. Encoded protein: CASSAGLTPSNQPQHF. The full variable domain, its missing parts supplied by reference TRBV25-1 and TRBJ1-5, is EADIYQTPRYLVIGTGKKITLECSQTMGHDKMYWYQQDPGMELHLIHYSYGVNSTEKGDLSSESTVSRIRTEHFPLTLESARPSHTSQYLCASSAGLTPSNQPQHFGDGTRLSIL.

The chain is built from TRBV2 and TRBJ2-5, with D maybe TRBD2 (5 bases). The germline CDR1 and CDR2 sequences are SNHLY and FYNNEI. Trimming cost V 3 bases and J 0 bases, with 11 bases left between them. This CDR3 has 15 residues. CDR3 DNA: TGTGCCAGCAGTGATCGGGGATTAAACCAAGAGACCCAGTACTTC. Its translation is CASSDRGLNQETQYF. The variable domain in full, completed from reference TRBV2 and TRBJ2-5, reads EPEVTQTPSHQVTQMGQEVILRCVPISNHLYFYWYRQILGQKVEFLVSFYNNEISEKSEIFDDQFSVERPDGSNFTLKIRSTKLEDSAMYFCASSDRGLNQETQYFGPGTRLLVL.

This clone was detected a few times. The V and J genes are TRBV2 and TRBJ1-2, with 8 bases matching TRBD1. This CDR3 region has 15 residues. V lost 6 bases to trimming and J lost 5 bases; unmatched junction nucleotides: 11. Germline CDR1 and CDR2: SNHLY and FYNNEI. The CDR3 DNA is TGTGCCAGCAGGTCGGACAGGGCGGAGATGTATGGCTACACCTTC. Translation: CASRSDRAEMYGYTF.

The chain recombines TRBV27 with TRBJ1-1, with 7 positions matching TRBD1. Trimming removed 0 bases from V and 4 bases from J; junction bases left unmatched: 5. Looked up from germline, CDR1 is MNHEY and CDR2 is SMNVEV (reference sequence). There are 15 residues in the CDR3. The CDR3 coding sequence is TGTGCCAGCAGTTTATCGGGGACAGTTGGCACTGAAGCTTTCTTT. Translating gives CASSLSGTVGTEAFF.

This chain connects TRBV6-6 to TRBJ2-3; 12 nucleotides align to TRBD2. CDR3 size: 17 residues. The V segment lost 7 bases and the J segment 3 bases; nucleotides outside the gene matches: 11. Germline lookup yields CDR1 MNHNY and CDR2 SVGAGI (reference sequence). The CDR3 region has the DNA TGTGCCAGCATTCGGCTAGCGGGGGGGCTTGGTACAGATACGCAGTATTTT. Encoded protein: CASIRLAGGLGTDTQYF.

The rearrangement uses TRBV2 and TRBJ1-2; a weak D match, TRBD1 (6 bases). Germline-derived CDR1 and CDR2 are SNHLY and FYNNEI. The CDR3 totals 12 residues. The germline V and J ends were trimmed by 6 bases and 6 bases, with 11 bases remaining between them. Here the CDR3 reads CASRPTGNGYTF. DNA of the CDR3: TGTGCCAGCAGACCCACAGGGAATGGCTACACCTTC. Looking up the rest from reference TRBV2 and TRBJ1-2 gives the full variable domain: EPEVTQTPSHQVTQMGQEVILRCVPISNHLYFYWYRQILGQKVEFLVSFYNNEISEKSEIFDDQFSVERPDGSNFTLKIRSTKLEDSAMYFCASRPTGNGYTFGSGTRLTVV.

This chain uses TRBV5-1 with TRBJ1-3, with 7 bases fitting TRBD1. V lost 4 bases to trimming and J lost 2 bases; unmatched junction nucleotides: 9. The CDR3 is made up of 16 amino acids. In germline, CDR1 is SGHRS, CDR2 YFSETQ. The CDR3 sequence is CASSLQRQGTGNTIYF. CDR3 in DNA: TGCGCCAGCAGCCTACAACGACAGGGTACTGGAAACACCATATATTTT.

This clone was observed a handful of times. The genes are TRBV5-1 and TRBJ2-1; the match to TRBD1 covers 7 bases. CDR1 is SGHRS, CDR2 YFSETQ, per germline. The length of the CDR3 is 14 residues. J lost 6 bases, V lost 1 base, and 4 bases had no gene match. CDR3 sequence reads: CASSLSRGSNEQFF. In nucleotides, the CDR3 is TGCGCCAGCAGCTTGAGCAGGGGGTCCAATGAGCAGTTCTTC.

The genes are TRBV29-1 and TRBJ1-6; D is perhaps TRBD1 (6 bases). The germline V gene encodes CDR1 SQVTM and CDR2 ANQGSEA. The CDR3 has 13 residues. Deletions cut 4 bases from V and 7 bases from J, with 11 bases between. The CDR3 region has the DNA TGCAGCGTTGGGCAGGGGCCCAATTCACCCCTCCACTTT. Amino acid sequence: CSVGQGPNSPLHF.

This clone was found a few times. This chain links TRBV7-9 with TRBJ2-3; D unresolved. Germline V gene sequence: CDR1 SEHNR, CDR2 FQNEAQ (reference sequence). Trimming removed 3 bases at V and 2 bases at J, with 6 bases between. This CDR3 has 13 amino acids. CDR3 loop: CASSFRLTDTQYF. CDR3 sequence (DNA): TGTGCCAGCAGCTTCCGGCTCACAGATACGCAGTATTTT.